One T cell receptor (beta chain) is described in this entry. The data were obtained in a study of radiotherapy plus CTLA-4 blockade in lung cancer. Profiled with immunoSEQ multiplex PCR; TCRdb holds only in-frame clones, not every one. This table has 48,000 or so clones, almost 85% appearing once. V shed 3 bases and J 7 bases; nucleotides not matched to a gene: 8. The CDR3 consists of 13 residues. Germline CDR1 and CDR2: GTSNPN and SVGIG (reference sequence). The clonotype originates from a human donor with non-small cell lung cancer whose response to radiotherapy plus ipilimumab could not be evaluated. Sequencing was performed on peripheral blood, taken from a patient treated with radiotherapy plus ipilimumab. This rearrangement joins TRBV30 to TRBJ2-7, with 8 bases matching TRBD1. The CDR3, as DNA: TGTGCCTGGAGAGGGCAGGGGGCTCGGGAGCAGTACTTC. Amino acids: CAWRGQGAREQYF.